This record concerns one TCR beta chain sequence. Both 60 Vbeta primers and 13 Jbeta primers went into the PCR. TCRdb keeps only in-frame clones here, not all; method: immunoSEQ multiplex PCR. The data contain 85,000 to 130,000 clones, around 83% of them singletons. This sample was included in a study of cytomegalovirus exposure and HLA in healthy donors. The V end was cut by 6 bases, the J end by 0 bases, with 9 bases between. The CDR3 loop spans 14 amino acids. CDR1 is MDHEN, CDR2 SYDVKM, per germline. Sequenced sample: PBMCs. The sequence was obtained from a woman between 18 and 30 years old in good health and CMV-seronegative. The chain combines TRBV28 with TRBJ1-5; D remains ambiguous. The CDR3 DNA follows: TGTGCCAGCAGCCTCAGATATAGCAATCAGCCCCAGCATTTT. It is translated as CASSLRYSNQPQHF.